A selection of T cell receptor beta chains follows, all from one sample in a study of blood T cell repertoires in COVID-19. The table came from immunoSEQ multiplex PCR; TCRdb's copy has only in-frame clones and leaves some out. The table lists 450,000 or so clones, roughly 89% of them singletons, with about 0.91% in the top ten. Sequenced input: peripheral blood. The receptors here all came from a man aged 18-30 years with COVID-19, enrolled during active disease. Both conserved end residues are part of each CDR3. A D gene is named only where the DNA matches it firmly. Size is omitted from some rows. Given values are once, few, many or a class for expanded clones.

D: .
V: TRBV11-3
J: TRBJ2-2
size: .
length: 14
DNA: TGTGCCAGCAGCTCGGGAGCGGGCCACGGGGAGCTGTTTTTT
CDR3: CASSSGAGHGELFF

D: .
V: TRBV11-3
J: TRBJ2-7
size: .
length: 14
DNA: TGTGCCAGCAGCCGCTCGAGCCAGGCCTACGAGCAGTACTTC
CDR3: CASSRSSQAYEQYF

D: .
V: TRBV18
J: TRBJ1-2
size: .
length: 15
DNA: TGTGCCAGCTCACCATATCAGGAACATACCGATGGCTACACCTTC
CDR3: CASSPYQEHTDGYTF

D: .
V: TRBV2
J: TRBJ2-2
size: .
length: 15
DNA: TGTGCCAGCAGTGCGGGCAGGGGCGCCGAGGGAGAGCTGTTTTTT
CDR3: CASSAGRGAEGELFF

D: TRBD2
V: TRBV3-1/TRBV3-2
J: TRBJ2-2
size: .
length: 16
DNA: TGTGCCAGCAGCCGCCTAGCGGGAGGGCCCACCGGGGAGCTGTTTTTT
CDR3: CASSRLAGGPTGELFF

D: TRBD1
V: TRBV15
J: TRBJ2-7
size: .
length: 16
DNA: TGTGCCACCAGCAGAGATGTCAACCGGGACAGGGGTGAGCAGTACTTC
CDR3: CATSRDVNRDRGEQYF

D: .
V: TRBV12-5
J: TRBJ2-1
size: .
length: 17
DNA: TGTGCTAGTGGTTTGACCTACACTAGCTCTGGTCCCAATGAGCAGTTCTTC
CDR3: CASGLTYTSSGPNEQFF

D: .
V: TRBV29-1
J: TRBJ1-1
size: .
length: 10
DNA: TGCAGCGCCCAGAACACTGAAGCTTTCTTT
CDR3: CSAQNTEAFF

D: TRBD1
V: TRBV19
J: TRBJ2-5
size: .
length: 15
DNA: TGTGCCAGTAGTATACTCGGGACAGCCCAAGAGACCCAGTACTTC
CDR3: CASSILGTAQETQYF

D: .
V: TRBV19
J: TRBJ2-1
size: .
length: 13
DNA: TGTGCCAGTAATGGGGGATGGGGGGATGAGCAGTTCTTC
CDR3: CASNGGWGDEQFF

D: TRBD2
V: TRBV7-8
J: TRBJ2-1
size: .
length: 18
DNA: TGTGCCAGCAGCTTAGAAGGCACTAGCGGGGGGGCCAGGTATGAGCAGTTCTTC
CDR3: CASSLEGTSGGARYEQFF

D: .
V: TRBV6-2/TRBV6-3
J: TRBJ2-7
size: .
length: 15
DNA: TGTGCCAGCAGCCGTACCGCCCTCGGGGCCTACGAGCAGTACTTC
CDR3: CASSRTALGAYEQYF

D: .
V: TRBV6-1
J: TRBJ1-5
size: .
length: 16
DNA: TGTGCCAGCAGTGAGCGGGACTGGGGGGGGAATCAGCCCCAGCATTTT
CDR3: CASSERDWGGNQPQHF

D: TRBD1
V: TRBV7-9
J: TRBJ2-3
size: .
length: 14
DNA: TGTGCCAGCAGCTTAGAGACAGGGTTCAGTGGGCAGTATTTT
CDR3: CASSLETGFSGQYF

D: .
V: TRBV5-8
J: TRBJ2-7
size: .
length: 14
DNA: TGTGCCAGCAGCCCAGACGAGGGATCCTACGAGCAGTACTTC
CDR3: CASSPDEGSYEQYF

D: TRBD2
V: TRBV3-1/TRBV3-2
J: TRBJ2-7
size: .
length: 15
DNA: TGTGCCAGCAGCCTAGCCGGCGGGAGCTACTACGAGCAGTACTTC
CDR3: CASSLAGGSYYEQYF

D: TRBD1
V: TRBV7-8
J: TRBJ2-1
size: once
length: 16
DNA: TGTGCCAGCAGCAAAAGGGTACAGGGGGCCTACAATGAGCAGTTCTTC
CDR3: CASSKRVQGAYNEQFF

D: .
V: TRBV6-5
J: TRBJ2-7
size: .
length: 13
DNA: TGTGCCAGCAGTTTAAGGGGTGCCTACGAGCAGTACTTC
CDR3: CASSLRGAYEQYF

D: .
V: TRBV24-1
J: TRBJ2-1
size: .
length: 16
DNA: TGTGCCACCAGTGATTTAGAGTCAGGGGATGTTGGGGAGCAGTTCTTC
CDR3: CATSDLESGDVGEQFF

D: .
V: TRBV29-1
J: TRBJ1-4
size: .
length: 13
DNA: TGCAGCGTTGGTAGGGGAACTAATGAAAAACTGTTTTTT
CDR3: CSVGRGTNEKLFF

D: TRBD1
V: TRBV4-1
J: TRBJ1-1
size: .
length: 15
DNA: TGCGCCAGCAGCCAAGCCCAATTAGGACAGGGTGAAGCTTTCTTT
CDR3: CASSQAQLGQGEAFF

D: TRBD2
V: TRBV5-1
J: TRBJ2-5
size: .
length: 14
DNA: TGCGCCAGCAGCACCGGGACTAGCGTAGAGACCCAGTACTTC
CDR3: CASSTGTSVETQYF

D: TRBD1
V: TRBV28
J: TRBJ1-6
size: .
length: 15
DNA: TGTGCCAGCACCTTCCCGGTGGCAGGGGGATCACCCCTCCACTTT
CDR3: CASTFPVAGGSPLHF

D: TRBD2
V: TRBV2
J: TRBJ2-2
size: .
length: 16
DNA: TGTGCCAGCAGTGTCCCTCGCGGGGGGGCCCCCGGGGAGCTGTTTTTT
CDR3: CASSVPRGGAPGELFF

D: .
V: TRBV5-5
J: TRBJ1-1
size: .
length: 13
DNA: TGTGCCAGCAGCTTTAACAGGCACACTGAAGCTTTCTTT
CDR3: CASSFNRHTEAFF

D: TRBD2
V: TRBV13
J: TRBJ2-3
size: .
length: 15
DNA: TGTGCCAGCAGCTTTCTAGCGGCCAGCACAGATACGCAGTATTTT
CDR3: CASSFLAASTDTQYF